This T cell receptor (beta chain) was recorded in a study of T cells after yellow fever vaccination. The CDR3 consists of 13 residues. The V end lost 3 bases, the J end lost 7 bases, and 10 bases lay between the germline ends. The germline V gene has CDR1 SGHTA and CDR2 FQGNSA. In this sample, this clonotype turned up a few times. Its matching antigen is unknown. Broader study findings: Contaminants from the bulk population, in the form of abundant clonotypes, could be found in FACS-sorted repertoires.

Template switching with 5'RACE generated the TCR cDNA and added a universal primer site and UMIs. Using its own MiXCR run on the 5' RACE reads, TCRdb lists one record per CDR3 protein. The repertoire holds some 97,000 distinct CDR3 sequences, with approximately 5.5% as singletons. The receptor's source is a man between 18 and 29 years old who received the YFV17D yellow fever vaccine. The gene calls are TRBV7-2 and TRBJ1-3; a possible D gene is TRBD1 (5 bases). The sample in question was CD8+ T cells sorted from PBMCs, obtained 10 days after the yellow fever booster vaccination. CDR3 protein: CASSLIPGNTIYF. The CDR3, as DNA: TGTGCCAGCAGCTTGATACCAGGGAACACCATATATTTT.